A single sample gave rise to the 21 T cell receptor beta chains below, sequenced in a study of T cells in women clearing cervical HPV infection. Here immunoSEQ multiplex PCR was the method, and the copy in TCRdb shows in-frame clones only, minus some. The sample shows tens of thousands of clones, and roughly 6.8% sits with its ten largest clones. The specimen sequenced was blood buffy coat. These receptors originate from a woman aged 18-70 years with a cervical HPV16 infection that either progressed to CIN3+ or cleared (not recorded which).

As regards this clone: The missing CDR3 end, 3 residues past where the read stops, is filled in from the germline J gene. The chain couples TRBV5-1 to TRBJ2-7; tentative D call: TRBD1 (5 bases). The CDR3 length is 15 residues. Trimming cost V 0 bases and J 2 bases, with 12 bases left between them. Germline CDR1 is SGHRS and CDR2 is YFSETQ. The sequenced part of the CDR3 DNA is TGCGCCAGCAGCTTGGCTGCAGGGATCACCTACGAG. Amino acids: CASSLAAGITYE. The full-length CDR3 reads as CASSLAAGITYEQYF.

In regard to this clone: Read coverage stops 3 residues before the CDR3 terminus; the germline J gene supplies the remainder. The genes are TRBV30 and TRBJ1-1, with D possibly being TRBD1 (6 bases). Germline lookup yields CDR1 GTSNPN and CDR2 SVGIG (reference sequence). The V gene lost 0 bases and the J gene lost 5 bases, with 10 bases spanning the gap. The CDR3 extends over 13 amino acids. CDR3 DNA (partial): TGTGCCTGGAGTGTAACAGGGAGTACTGAA. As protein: CAWSVTGSTE. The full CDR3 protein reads CAWSVTGSTEAFF.

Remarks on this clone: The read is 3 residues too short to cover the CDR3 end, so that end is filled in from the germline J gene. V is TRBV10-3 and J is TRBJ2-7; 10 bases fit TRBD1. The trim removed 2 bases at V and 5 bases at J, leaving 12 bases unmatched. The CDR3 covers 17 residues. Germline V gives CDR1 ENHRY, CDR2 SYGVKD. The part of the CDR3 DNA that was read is TGTGCCATCAGTGAGGGCCAACCCGGGACAGGGGAGGACGAG. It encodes CAISEGQPGTGEDE. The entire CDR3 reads CAISEGQPGTGEDEQYF.

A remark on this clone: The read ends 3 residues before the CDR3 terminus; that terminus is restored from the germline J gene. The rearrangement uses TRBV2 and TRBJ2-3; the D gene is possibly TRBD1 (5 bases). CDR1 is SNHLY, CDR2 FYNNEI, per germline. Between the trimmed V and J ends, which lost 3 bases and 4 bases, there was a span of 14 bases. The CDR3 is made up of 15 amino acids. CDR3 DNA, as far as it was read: TGTGCCAGCAGTGAGGAGCTCGGCAGGGCAGATACG. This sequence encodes CASSEELGRADT. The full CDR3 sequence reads CASSEELGRADTQYF.

Partial CDR3 DNA: TGCGCCAGCAGCTTGGTTAGCGGGAGGGCCGGGGAAGAGACC. It encodes CASSLVSGRAGEET. The whole CDR3 region reads CASSLVSGRAGEETQYF. The chain employs TRBV5-1 and TRBJ2-5; 11 nucleotides align to TRBD2. The sequence runs out 3 residues before the end of the CDR3; the remainder is reconstructed from the germline J gene. V lost 0 bases, J lost 3 bases, and 7 bases stayed unmatched. CDR1 SGHRS and CDR2 YFSETQ come from the germline V gene. The CDR3 is 17 residues long.

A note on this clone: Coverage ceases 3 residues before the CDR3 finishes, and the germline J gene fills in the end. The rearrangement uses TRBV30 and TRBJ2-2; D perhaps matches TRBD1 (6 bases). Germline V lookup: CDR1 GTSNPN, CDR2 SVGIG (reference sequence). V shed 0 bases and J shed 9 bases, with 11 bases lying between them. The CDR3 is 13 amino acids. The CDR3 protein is CAWSVPGDRELFF. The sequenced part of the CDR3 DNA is TGTGCCTGGAGTGTACCCGGGGACAGGGAG.

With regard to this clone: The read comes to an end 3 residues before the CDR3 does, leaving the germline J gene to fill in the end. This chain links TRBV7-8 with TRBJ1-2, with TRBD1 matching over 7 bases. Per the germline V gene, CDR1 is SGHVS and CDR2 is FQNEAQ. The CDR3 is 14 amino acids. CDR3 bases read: TGTGCCAGCGACCCAAAGGGGGCCAAGGATGAC. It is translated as CASDPKGAKDD. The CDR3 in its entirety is CASDPKGAKDDYTF.

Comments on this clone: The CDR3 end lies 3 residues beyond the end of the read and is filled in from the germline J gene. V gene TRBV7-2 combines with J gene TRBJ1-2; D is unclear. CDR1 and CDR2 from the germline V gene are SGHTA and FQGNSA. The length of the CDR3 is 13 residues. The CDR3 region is CASSLAARNDYTF. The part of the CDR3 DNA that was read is TGTGCCAGCAGCTTAGCGGCCAGGAATGAC. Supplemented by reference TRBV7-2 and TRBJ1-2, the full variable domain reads GAGVSQSPSNKVTEKGKDVELRCDPISGHTALYWYRQSLGQGLEFLIYFQGNSAPDKSGLPSDRFSAERTGGSVSTLTIQRTQQEDSAVYLCASSLAARNDYTFGSGTRLTVV.

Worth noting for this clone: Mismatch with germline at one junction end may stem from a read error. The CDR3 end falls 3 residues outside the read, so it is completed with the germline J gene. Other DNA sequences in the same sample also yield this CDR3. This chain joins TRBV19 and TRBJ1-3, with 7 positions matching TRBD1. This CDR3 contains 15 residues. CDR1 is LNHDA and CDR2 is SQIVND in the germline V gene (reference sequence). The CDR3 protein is CATSLDRDSGNTIYF. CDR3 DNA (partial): TGTGCCACTAGCCTCGACAGGGACTCTGGAAACACG.

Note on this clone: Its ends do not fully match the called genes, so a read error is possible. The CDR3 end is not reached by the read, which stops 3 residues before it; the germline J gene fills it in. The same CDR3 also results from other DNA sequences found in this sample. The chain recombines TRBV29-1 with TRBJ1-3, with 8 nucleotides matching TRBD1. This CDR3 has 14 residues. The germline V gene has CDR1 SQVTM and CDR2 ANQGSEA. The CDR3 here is CSVVTTGGGNTIYF. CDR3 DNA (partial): TGCAGCGTTGTGACTACAGGGGGTGGAAACACG.

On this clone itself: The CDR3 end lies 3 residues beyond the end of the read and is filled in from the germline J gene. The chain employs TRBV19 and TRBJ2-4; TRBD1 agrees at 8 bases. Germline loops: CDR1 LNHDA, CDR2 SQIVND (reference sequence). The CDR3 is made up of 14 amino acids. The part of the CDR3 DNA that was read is TGTGCCAGTAGTCCGACAGGGGCGAACTATGGT. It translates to CASSPTGANYG. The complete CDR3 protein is CASSPTGANYGQYF.

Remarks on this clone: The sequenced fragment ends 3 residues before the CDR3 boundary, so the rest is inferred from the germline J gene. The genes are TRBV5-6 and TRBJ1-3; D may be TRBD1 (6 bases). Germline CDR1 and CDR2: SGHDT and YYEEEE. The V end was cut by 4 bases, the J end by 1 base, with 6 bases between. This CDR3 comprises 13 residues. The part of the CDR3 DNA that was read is TGTGCCAGCAGCAGGGGGTCTGGAAACACC. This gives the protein CASSRGSGNT. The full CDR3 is CASSRGSGNTIYF.

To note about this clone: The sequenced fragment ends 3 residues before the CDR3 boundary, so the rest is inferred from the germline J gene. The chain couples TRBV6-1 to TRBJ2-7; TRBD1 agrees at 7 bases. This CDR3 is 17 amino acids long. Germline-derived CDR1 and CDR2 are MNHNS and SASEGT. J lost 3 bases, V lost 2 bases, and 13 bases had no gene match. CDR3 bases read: TGTGCCAGCAGTGAACTTGAGGGACAGTCGGGCAGCTACGAG. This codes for CASSELEGQSGSYE. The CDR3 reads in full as CASSELEGQSGSYEQYF.

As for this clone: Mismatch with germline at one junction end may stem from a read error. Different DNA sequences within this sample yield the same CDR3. The CDR3 DNA, read in part, is TGTGCCAGCAGCACAAGGACAGACCTCTCTGGAAACACG. As protein: CASSTRTDLSGNT. The whole CDR3 protein reads CASSTRTDLSGNTIYF. The chain carries TRBV7-8 and TRBJ1-3; tentative D call: TRBD1 (6 bases). The sequence runs out 3 residues before the end of the CDR3; the remainder is reconstructed from the germline J gene. Germline lookup yields CDR1 SGHVS and CDR2 FQNEAQ. This CDR3 comprises 16 residues.

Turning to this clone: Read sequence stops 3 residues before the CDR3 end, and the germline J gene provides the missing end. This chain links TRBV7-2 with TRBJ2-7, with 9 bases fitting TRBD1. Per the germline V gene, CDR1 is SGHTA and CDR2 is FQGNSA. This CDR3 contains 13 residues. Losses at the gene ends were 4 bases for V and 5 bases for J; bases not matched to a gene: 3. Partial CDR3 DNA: TGTGCCAGCAGCTCGGACAGGGGTAACGAG. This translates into CASSSDRGNE. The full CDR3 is CASSSDRGNEQYF.

CDR3 bases read: TGTGCCAGCAGTGACTTACAGGGTTATTCACCC. As protein: CASSDLQGYSP. The CDR3 reads in full as CASSDLQGYSPLHF. V gene TRBV6-1 combines with J gene TRBJ1-6; TRBD1 might be the D (6 bases). From the germline J gene comes the end of the CDR3, since the read stops 3 residues before it. The CDR3 has 14 residues. Germline V gene data show CDR1 as MNHNS and CDR2 as SASEGT. V lost 3 bases and J 8 bases, leaving 11 bases between the germline ends.

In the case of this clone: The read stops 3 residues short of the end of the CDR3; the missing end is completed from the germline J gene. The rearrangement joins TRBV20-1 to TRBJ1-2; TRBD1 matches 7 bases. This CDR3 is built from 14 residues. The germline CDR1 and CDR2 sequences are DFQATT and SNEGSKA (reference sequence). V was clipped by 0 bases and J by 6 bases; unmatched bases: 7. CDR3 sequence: CSARDPETGHGYTF. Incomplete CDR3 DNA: TGCAGTGCTAGAGATCCAGAGACAGGGCATGGC.

CDR3 in amino acids: CASNPRGGTQGYTF. The CDR3 bases that were read are TGTGCCAGCAACCCCCGGGGGGGGACCCAGGGC. The chain recombines TRBV7-2 with TRBJ1-2; tentatively, D is TRBD1 (5 bases). The sequenced fragment ends 3 residues before the CDR3 boundary, so the rest is inferred from the germline J gene. From germline, CDR1 is SGHTA and CDR2 FQGNSA. The CDR3 totals 14 residues.

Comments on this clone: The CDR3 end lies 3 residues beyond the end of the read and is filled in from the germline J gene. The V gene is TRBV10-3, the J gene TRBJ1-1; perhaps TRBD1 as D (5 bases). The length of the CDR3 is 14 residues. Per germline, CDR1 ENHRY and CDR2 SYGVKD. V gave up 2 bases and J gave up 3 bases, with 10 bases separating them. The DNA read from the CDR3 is TGTGCCATCAGTGAGAGTACAGGCGACACTGAA. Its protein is CAISESTGDTE. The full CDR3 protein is CAISESTGDTEAFF.

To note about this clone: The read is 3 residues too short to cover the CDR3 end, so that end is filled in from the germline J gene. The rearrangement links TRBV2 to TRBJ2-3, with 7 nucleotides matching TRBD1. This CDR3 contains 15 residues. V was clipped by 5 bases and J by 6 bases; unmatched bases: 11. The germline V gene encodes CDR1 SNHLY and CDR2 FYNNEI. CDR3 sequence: CASSFHRGPGDTQYF. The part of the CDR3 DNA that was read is TGTGCCAGCAGTTTCCACAGGGGCCCGGGGGATACG.

The CDR3 DNA, read in part, is TGTGCCAGCAGCTTTAGCGCGGGGTTCACCGGGGAG. Translating it yields CASSFSAGFTGE. In full, the CDR3 reads CASSFSAGFTGELFF. The gene calls are TRBV7-7 and TRBJ2-2, with a possible D match to TRBD2 (6 bases). The read halts 3 residues ahead of the CDR3 end, with the missing end drawn from the germline J gene. This CDR3 is 15 amino acids long. The V end was cut by 3 bases, the J end by 4 bases, with 12 bases between. Germline assignment: CDR1 SSHAT and CDR2 FNYEAQ (reference sequence).